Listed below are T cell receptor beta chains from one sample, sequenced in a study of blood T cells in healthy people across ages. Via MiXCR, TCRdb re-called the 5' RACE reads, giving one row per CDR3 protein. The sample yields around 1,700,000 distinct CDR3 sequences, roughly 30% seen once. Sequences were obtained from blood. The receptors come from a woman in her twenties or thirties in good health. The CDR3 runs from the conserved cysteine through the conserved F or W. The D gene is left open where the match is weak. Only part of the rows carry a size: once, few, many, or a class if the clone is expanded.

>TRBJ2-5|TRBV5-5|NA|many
CASSLGQGRGGETQYF
TGTGCCAGCAGCTTGGGGCAGGGAAGAGGTGGAGAGACCCAGTACTTC
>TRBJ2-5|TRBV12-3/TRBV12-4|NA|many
CASTPIGGSQETQYF
TGTGCCAGCACGCCCATTGGCGGATCTCAAGAGACCCAGTACTTC
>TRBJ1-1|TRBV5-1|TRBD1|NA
CASSPGDRVSVAFF
TGCGCCAGCAGCCCCGGGGACAGGGTATCAGTAGCTTTCTTT
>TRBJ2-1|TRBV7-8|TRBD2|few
CASSAQTSGIVREQFF
TGTGCCAGCAGCGCCCAGACTAGCGGGATTGTCCGTGAGCAGTTCTTC
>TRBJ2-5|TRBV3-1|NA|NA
CASSLGRKTQYF
TGTGCCAGCAGCTTGGGACGAAAGACCCAGTACTTC
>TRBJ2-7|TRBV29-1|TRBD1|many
CSVEGGRDRGPYEQYF
TGCAGCGTTGAAGGGGGCCGGGACAGGGGCCCCTACGAGCAGTACTTC
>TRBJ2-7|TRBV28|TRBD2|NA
CATGAGGSSYEQYF
TGTGCCACCGGAGCGGGGGGTAGCTCCTACGAGCAGTACTTC
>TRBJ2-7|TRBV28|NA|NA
CASGLGTVYEQYF
TGTGCCAGCGGGCTCGGGACTGTATACGAGCAGTACTTC
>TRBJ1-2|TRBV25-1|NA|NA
CASSYPDGYGYTF
TGTGCCAGCAGTTATCCGGACGGCTATGGCTACACCTTC
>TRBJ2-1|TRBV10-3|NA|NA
CAISDSVIRNNNEQFF
TGTGCCATCAGTGATTCGGTCATCCGCAATAACAATGAGCAGTTCTTC
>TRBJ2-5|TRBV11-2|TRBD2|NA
CASSGGLAGGTETQYF
TGTGCCAGCAGCGGCGGACTAGCGGGAGGAACCGAGACCCAGTACTTC
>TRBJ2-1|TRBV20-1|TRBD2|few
CSGVRLAGGNEQFF
TGCAGTGGAGTAAGACTAGCGGGAGGCAATGAGCAGTTCTTC
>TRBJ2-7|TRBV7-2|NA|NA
CAGSLSGGGMDEQYF
TGTGCCGGCAGCTTATCCGGTGGTGGCATGGACGAGCAGTACTTC
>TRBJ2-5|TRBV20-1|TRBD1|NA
CSAVTGACETQYF
TGCAGTGCCGTGACAGGGGCGTGCGAGACCCAGTACTTC
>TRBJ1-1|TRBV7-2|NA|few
CASSFLAATNRAEAFF
TGTGCCAGCAGCTTTTTGGCAGCCACCAACAGGGCTGAAGCTTTCTTT
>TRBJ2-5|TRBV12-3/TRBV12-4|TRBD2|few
CASAPGGSKTQYF
TGTGCCAGCGCCCCCGGGGGGTCCAAGACCCAGTACTTC
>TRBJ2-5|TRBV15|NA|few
CATSRDSPSTQYF
TGTGCCACCAGCAGAGATTCCCCCAGTACCCAGTACTTC
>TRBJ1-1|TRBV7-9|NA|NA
CASSTGQPLNTEAFF
TGTGCCAGCAGCACAGGACAGCCTTTAAACACTGAAGCTTTCTTT
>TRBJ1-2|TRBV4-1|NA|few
CASSPTTGALAYGYTF
TGCGCCAGCAGCCCCACGACAGGAGCTTTGGCCTATGGCTACACCTTC
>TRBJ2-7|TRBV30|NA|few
CAWSQGGGSYEQYF
TGTGCCTGGAGTCAAGGGGGGGGCTCCTACGAGCAGTACTTC
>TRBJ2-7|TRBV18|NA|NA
CASSTGADLYEQYF
TGTGCCAGCTCTACCGGGGCAGACCTCTACGAGCAGTACTTC
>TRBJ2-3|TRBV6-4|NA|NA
CASSAFGDTQYF
TGTGCCAGCAGTGCCTTTGGGGATACGCAGTATTTT
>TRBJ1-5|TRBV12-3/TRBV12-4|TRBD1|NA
CASILQGGSNQPQHF
TGTGCCAGCATCTTACAGGGGGGAAGCAATCAGCCCCAGCATTTT
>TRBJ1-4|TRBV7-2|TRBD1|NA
CASSVRGQFNEKLFF
TGTGCCAGCAGCGTCCGGGGACAGTTTAATGAAAAACTGTTTTTT
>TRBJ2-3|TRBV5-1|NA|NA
CASSLNMGRTDTQYF
TGCGCCAGCAGCTTAAACATGGGTCGCACAGATACGCAGTATTTT
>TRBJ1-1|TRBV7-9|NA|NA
CASSLLLMNTEAFF
TGTGCCAGCAGCTTGTTGCTCATGAACACTGAAGCTTTCTTT
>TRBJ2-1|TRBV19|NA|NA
CASSMGLASYNEQFF
TGTGCCAGTAGTATGGGGCTAGCGTCCTACAATGAGCAGTTCTTC
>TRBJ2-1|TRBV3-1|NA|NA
CASSRVRVEQFF
TGTGCCAGCAGCCGTGTTAGAGTTGAGCAGTTCTTC
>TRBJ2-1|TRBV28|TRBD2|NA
CASSLYSGGAYEQFF
TGTGCCAGCAGCCTCTATAGCGGGGGGGCTTATGAGCAGTTCTTC
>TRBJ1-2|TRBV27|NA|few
CASSPGEAYLYGYTF
TGTGCCAGCAGCCCCGGAGAGGCGTACCTCTATGGCTACACCTTC
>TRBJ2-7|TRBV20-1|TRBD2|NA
CSAGATSGGREQYF
TGCAGTGCTGGAGCAACTAGCGGGGGGCGCGAGCAGTACTTC
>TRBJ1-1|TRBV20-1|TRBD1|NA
CSASSPTGEGEAFF
TGCAGTGCTAGTAGCCCGACAGGGGAGGGTGAAGCTTTCTTT
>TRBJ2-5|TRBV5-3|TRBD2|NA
CARSPGTSGGKETQYF
TGTGCCAGAAGCCCCGGGACTAGCGGGGGAAAAGAGACCCAGTACTTC
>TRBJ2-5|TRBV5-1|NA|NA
CASSLEVRKETQYF
TGCGCCAGCAGCTTGGAGGTCAGAAAAGAGACCCAGTACTTC
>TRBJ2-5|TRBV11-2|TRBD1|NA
CASSRGRQGSAEQYF
TGTGCCAGCAGCCGGGGAAGACAGGGGTCGGCTGAGCAGTACTTC
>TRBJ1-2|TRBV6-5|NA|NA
CASRETVDYGYTF
TGTGCCAGCAGAGAGACAGTGGACTATGGCTACACCTTC